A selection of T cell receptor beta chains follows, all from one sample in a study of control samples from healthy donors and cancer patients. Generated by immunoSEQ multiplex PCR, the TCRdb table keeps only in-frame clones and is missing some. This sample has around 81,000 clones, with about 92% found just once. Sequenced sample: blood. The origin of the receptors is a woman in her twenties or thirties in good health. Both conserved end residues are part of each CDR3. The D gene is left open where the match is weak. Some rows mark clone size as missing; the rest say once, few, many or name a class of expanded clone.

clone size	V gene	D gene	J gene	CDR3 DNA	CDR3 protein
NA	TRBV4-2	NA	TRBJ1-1	TGTGCCAGCAGCCAAGAGGCGGCAGGGTGGACTGGCACTGAAGCTTTCTTT	CASSQEAAGWTGTEAFF
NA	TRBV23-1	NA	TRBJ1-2	TGCGCCAGCAGTCCGCCGGGACAACACTATGGCTACACCTTC	CASSPPGQHYGYTF
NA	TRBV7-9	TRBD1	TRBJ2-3	TGTGCCAGCAGCCCGGCGCAGGGGGCGGATACGCAGTATTTT	CASSPAQGADTQYF
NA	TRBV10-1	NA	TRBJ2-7	TGCGCCAGCAGTGAGGAGGACCAAAACTTC	CASSEEDQNF
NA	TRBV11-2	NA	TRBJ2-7	TGTGCCAGCAGCTTAAGTCCAGGTACTTCCTACGAGCAGTACTTC	CASSLSPGTSYEQYF
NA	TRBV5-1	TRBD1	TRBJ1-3	TGCGCCAGCAGCAAAGGGACAGGGGGCTCTGGAAACACCATATATTTT	CASSKGTGGSGNTIYF
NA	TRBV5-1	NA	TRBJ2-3	TGCGCCAGCAGCCCGTTCACAGATATGCAGTATTTT	CASSPFTDMQYF
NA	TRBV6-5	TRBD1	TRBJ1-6	TGTGCCAGCAGTTACTCTGGGACAGGGAATTCACCCCTCCACTTT	CASSYSGTGNSPLHF
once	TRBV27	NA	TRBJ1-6	TGTGCCAGCAGTTTGAGACGTTATAATTCACCCCTCCACTTT	CASSLRRYNSPLHF
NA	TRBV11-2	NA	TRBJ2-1	TGTGCCAGCAGACCCTACGGAGCTGAGCAGTTCTTC	CASRPYGAEQFF
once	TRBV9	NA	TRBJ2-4	TGTGCCAGCAGCGTTTCCGGGGGCCTAGCCAAAAACATTCAGTACTTC	CASSVSGGLAKNIQYF
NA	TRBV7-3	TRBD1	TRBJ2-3	TGTGCCAGCAGCTCAGGGGGACAGGGATCAAATACGCAGTATTTT	CASSSGGQGSNTQYF
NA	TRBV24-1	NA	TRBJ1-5	TGTGCCACCAGTGGCGTTTGGGGGAATACGGGTCAGCCCCAGCATTTT	CATSGVWGNTGQPQHF
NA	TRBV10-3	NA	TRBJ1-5	TGTGCCATCAGTGGGTCGGGGGAGAGCAATCAGCCCCAGCATTTT	CAISGSGESNQPQHF
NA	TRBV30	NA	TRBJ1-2	TGTGCCTGGGGTCTGACCGGCTTTAACTATGGCTACACCTTC	CAWGLTGFNYGYTF
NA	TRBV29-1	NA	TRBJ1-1	TGCAGCGTTGAGGGCAGGGCGAACACTGAAGCTTTCTTT	CSVEGRANTEAFF
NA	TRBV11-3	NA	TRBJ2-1	TGTGCCAGCAGCTTGAACCGGTTGGGAACCTACAATGAGCAGTTCTTC	CASSLNRLGTYNEQFF
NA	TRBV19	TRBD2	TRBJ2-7	TGTGCCAGTAAGGGAGGGACTAGCGGGTACGAGCAGTACTTC	CASKGGTSGYEQYF
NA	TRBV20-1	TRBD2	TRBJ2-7	TGCAGTGCAAGTAGCGGGGGACTTTCCTACGAGCAGTACTTC	CSASSGGLSYEQYF
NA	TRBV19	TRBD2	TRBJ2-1	TGTGCCAGTAGGACACTAGCGGGTGGAAACAATGAGCAGTTCTTC	CASRTLAGGNNEQFF
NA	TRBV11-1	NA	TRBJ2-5	TGTGCCAGCAGCCCTCGGTGGAGGGGGCCAAAAGAGACCCAGTACTTC	CASSPRWRGPKETQYF
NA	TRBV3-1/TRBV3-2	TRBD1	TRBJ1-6	TGTGCCAGCAGCCAAACGATAGGGGGCCATTTAACCCTCCACTTT	CASSQTIGGHLTLHF
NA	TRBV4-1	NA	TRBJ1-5	TGCGCCAGCAGCCCGTTTGGGGCCAATCAGCCCCAGCATTTT	CASSPFGANQPQHF
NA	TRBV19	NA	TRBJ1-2	TGTGCCAGTAGTATTTATGGAGGGGATTATGGCTACACCTTC	CASSIYGGDYGYTF
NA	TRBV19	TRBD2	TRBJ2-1	TGTGCCAGTAGTATATACGCGGGAGGTGGGTCCTACAATGAGCAGTTCTTC	CASSIYAGGGSYNEQFF
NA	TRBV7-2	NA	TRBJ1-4	TGTGCCAGCAGCCGTCAAGGCGGGGCAGGTGAAAAACTGTTTTTT	CASSRQGGAGEKLFF
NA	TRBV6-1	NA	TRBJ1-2	TGTGCCAGCAGTGAAAATCCCGGATCCTTCGTTGGCTACACCTTC	CASSENPGSFVGYTF
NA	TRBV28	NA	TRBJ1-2	TGTGCCAGCAGTTTCGTTGAGGCCGGTATAGGTGGCTACACCTTC	CASSFVEAGIGGYTF
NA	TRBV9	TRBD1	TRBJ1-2	TGTGCCAGCAAAGACTTGGGACAGGGGGCAGATAACTATGGCTACACCTTC	CASKDLGQGADNYGYTF
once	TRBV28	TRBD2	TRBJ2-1	TGTGCCAGCAGTCCCGCCGGGCTAGCGGGGGGGCTGTTCTCCTACAATGAGCAGTTCTTC	CASSPAGLAGGLFSYNEQFF
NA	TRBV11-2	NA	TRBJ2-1	TGTGCCAGCAGCTCCCCCCCTCTGGGGTATGAGCAGTTCTTC	CASSSPPLGYEQFF
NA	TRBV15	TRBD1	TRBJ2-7	TGTGCCACCAGCCGGGACAGGGGGGGCGAGCAGTACTTC	CATSRDRGGEQYF
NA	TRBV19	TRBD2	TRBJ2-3	TGTGCCAGTAGTCGGGGGGACGACACAGATACGCAGTATTTT	CASSRGDDTDTQYF
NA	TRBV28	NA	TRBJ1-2	TGTGCCAGCAGTTTCCTGGACTATGGCTACACCTTC	CASSFLDYGYTF
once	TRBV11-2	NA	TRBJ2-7	TGTGCCAGCAGCTCCTCGTTGGTCCCCGAGCAGTACTTC	CASSSSLVPEQYF
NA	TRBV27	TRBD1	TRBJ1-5	TGTGCCAGCAGTACCGGGACAGGGGGGGACATCTACCAGCCCCAGCATTTT	CASSTGTGGDIYQPQHF
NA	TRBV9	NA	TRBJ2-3	TGTGCCAGCAGCGAGAGGGCCAATTTGGGGGATACGCAGTATTTT	CASSERANLGDTQYF
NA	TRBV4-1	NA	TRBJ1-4	TGCGCCAGCAGCCAATTTTCCAGGGAGAATGAAAAACTGTTTTTT	CASSQFSRENEKLFF
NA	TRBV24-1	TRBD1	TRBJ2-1	TGTGCCACCAGTGAGGGACAGGGCTCGCCCTACAATGAGCAGTTCTTC	CATSEGQGSPYNEQFF